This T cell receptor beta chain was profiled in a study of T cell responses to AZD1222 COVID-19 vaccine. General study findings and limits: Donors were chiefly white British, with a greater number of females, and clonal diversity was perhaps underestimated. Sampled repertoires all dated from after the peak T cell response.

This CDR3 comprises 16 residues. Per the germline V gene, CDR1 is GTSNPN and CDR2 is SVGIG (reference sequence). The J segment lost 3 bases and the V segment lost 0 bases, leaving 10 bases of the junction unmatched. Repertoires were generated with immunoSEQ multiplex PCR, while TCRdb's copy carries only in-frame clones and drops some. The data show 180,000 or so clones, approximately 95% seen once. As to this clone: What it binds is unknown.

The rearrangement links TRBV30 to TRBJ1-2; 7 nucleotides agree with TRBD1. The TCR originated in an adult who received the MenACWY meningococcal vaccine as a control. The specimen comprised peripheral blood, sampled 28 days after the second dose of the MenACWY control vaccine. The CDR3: CAWSVGQGDSYYGYTF. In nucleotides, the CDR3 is TGTGCCTGGAGTGTCGGGCAGGGGGATTCATACTATGGCTACACCTTC.